These 30 T cell receptor beta chains originate from one sample sequenced in a study of CD8 T cells in ankylosing spondylitis. Each CDR3 protein gets one entry after TCRdb re-called the 5' RACE reads with MiXCR. This table has more than 150,000 distinct CDR3 sequences, approximately 18% appearing once. The sample taken for sequencing was blood, either unsorted or a sorted T cell fraction (not recorded which). These receptors all come from a male donor between 10 and 30 years old with ankylosing spondylitis or in good health (not recorded which).

The sample holds many counts of this clonotype. V gene TRBV7-2 combines with J gene TRBJ2-7; 11 nucleotides align to TRBD2. Trimming took 1 base from V and 4 from J; bases not matched to a gene: 0. Germline values: CDR1 SGHTA, CDR2 FQGNSA. This CDR3 is built from 14 residues. This CDR3 is CASSLGLAGYEQYV. CDR3 nucleotide sequence: TGTGCCAGCAGCTTAGGACTAGCGGGATACGAGCAGTACGTC.

This clonotype has a count of ten or more. The CDR3 coding sequence is TGCAGTGCGCACTGGCTTGCTAAGGGGACCCAGTACTTC. Translated, it gives CSAHWLAKGTQYF. The genes are TRBV20-1 and TRBJ2-5; D unclear. The CDR3 runs to 13 residues. Germline CDR1 DFQATT, CDR2 SNEGSKA (reference sequence). V shed 6 bases and J shed 7 bases, with 18 bases lying between them.

This clonotype showed up many times. The J gene is TRBJ1-1, the V gene TRBV9; 7 positions match TRBD1. This CDR3 contains 15 residues. Germline V gene sequence: CDR1 SGDLS, CDR2 YYNGEE. V lost 3 bases, J lost 2 bases, and 7 bases stayed unmatched. CDR3 sequence (DNA): TGTGCCAGCAGCGCCTTGGGACAGATTAACACTGAAGCTTTCTTT. Encoded protein: CASSALGQINTEAFF.

At least ten counts were recorded for this clonotype. V usage is TRBV12-3 or TRBV12-4 and J usage is TRBJ2-1; 11 bases match TRBD2. After removal of 6 bases from V and 8 bases from J, the junction contained 12 bases not matched to a gene. The CDR3 covers 16 residues. CDR3 DNA: TGTGCCAGCAGCCCTCTTAGCGGGAGGGCCGAGGATGAGCAGTTCTTC. Its translation is CASSPLSGRAEDEQFF.

This sequence joins TRBV7-9 and TRBJ1-1, with D perhaps matching TRBD1 (5 bases). Germline V CDR1 and CDR2: SEHNR, FQNEAQ (reference sequence). Trimming shortened V by 5 bases and J by 0 bases, and 16 bases separated the two germline ends. The CDR3 contains 16 residues. In DNA form, the CDR3 reads TGTGCCAGCAGCCACGAGGCCGGGACGGTGAACACTGAAGCTTTCTTT. Its translation: CASSHEAGTVNTEAFF.

Ten or more counts support this clonotype. The chain has TRBV12-3 or TRBV12-4 and TRBJ1-2; a weak D match, TRBD1 (6 bases). The germline V and J ends were trimmed by 3 bases and 7 bases, with 18 bases remaining between them. This CDR3 is built from 15 residues. The CDR3 DNA sequence: TGTGCCAGCAGTTTCAACAGGGAACATTCGAGTGGCTACACCTTC. Protein: CASSFNREHSSGYTF.

This chain connects TRBV6-2 or TRBV6-3 to TRBJ2-1; D is undetermined. Trimming stripped 0 bases from V and 5 bases from J, with 17 bases between. This CDR3 is 17 amino acids long. Germline V gives CDR1 MNHEY, CDR2 SVGEGT. CDR3 amino acids: CASSYSIGWGNNNEQFF. The CDR3 DNA sequence: TGTGCCAGCAGTTACTCGATAGGCTGGGGAAACAACAATGAGCAGTTCTTC.

This clonotype appeared a few times. The chain has TRBV12-3 or TRBV12-4 and TRBJ2-3, with 9 bases that match TRBD1. The length of the CDR3 is 15 residues. The J segment lost 7 bases and the V segment lost 5 bases, leaving 10 bases of the junction unmatched. The CDR3 DNA sequence: TGTGCCAGCAGTCGGTCGGGACAGGGTACCCATACGCAGTATTTT. It yields the protein CASSRSGQGTHTQYF.

Ten or more counts support this clonotype. This chain connects TRBV6-2 or TRBV6-3 to TRBJ2-7; D remains unclear. This CDR3 region has 12 residues. V lost 4 bases and J lost 0, with 4 bases in between. Germline loops: CDR1 MNHEY, CDR2 SVGEGT. CDR3 sequence (DNA): TGTGCCAGCAGTTGGGGCTCCTACGAGCAGTACTTC. This encodes CASSWGSYEQYF.

This clonotype was seen ten or more times. This sequence joins TRBV20-1 and TRBJ2-5, with 7 bases aligning to TRBD2. The junction had 12 bases not matched to a gene; V was cut back by 3 bases and J by 5 bases. CDR3 length equals 15 residues. Germline CDR1 is DFQATT and CDR2 is SNEGSKA (reference sequence). This CDR3 is CSASTLASGKETQYF. The CDR3 nucleotides read TGCAGTGCTAGTACTTTAGCAAGCGGGAAGGAGACCCAGTACTTC.

This clonotype was seen many times. The rearrangement joins TRBV11-2 to TRBJ1-1; D call uncertain. There are 15 residues in the CDR3. Trimming took 1 base from V and 5 from J, leaving 14 bases between them. The V gene's germline CDR1 is SGHAT and CDR2 FQNNGV. The CDR3 bases are TGTGCCAGCAGCTTAGTCGCCCCGAGGAGGACTGAAGCTTTCTTT. Amino acid sequence: CASSLVAPRRTEAFF.

This chain connects TRBV11-2 to TRBJ2-7, with TRBD2 matching 8 bases. This CDR3 is 17 amino acids long. Trimming at V came to 5 bases and at J to 3 bases, leaving 15 bases not matched to a gene. The V gene's germline CDR1 is SGHAT and CDR2 FQNNGV. The CDR3 loop is CASSTGGDETSVYEQYF. CDR3 nucleotide sequence: TGTGCCAGCAGCACCGGGGGGGATGAGACTAGCGTCTACGAGCAGTACTTC.

The rearrangement uses TRBV20-1 and TRBJ1-4; TRBD1 might be the D (6 bases). This CDR3 spans 15 amino acids. Trimming removed 1 base at V and 4 bases at J, with 13 bases between. Germline lookup yields CDR1 DFQATT and CDR2 SNEGSKA (reference sequence). CDR3 region: CSARVAGVLNEKLFF. CDR3 DNA sequence: TGCAGTGCTAGAGTGGCAGGGGTTCTTAATGAAAAACTGTTTTTT.

In DNA form, the CDR3 reads TGTGCCATCAGTGAGTATGGGGGCGCGAACACTGAAGCTTTCTTT. It specifies CAISEYGGANTEAFF. The chain has TRBV10-3 and TRBJ1-1; tentatively, D is TRBD1 (6 bases). The CDR3 loop spans 15 amino acids. Germline CDR1 reads ENHRY; CDR2 reads SYGVKD. Deletions cut 1 base from V and 1 base from J, with 10 bases between.

This clonotype was seen at least ten times. The chain couples TRBV20-1 to TRBJ2-5, with D maybe TRBD1 (6 bases). V was trimmed by 3 bases and J by 2 bases, leaving 19 bases between them. The germline V gene encodes CDR1 DFQATT and CDR2 SNEGSKA (reference sequence). The CDR3 has 16 amino acids. DNA for the CDR3: TGCAGTGCTAGTACGTTTTCCGGGACATATCAAGAGACCCAGTACTTC. It is translated as CSASTFSGTYQETQYF.

This clonotype was found many times. The chain uses TRBV20-1 and TRBJ2-1; D gene ambiguous. The germline V gene has CDR1 DFQATT and CDR2 SNEGSKA (reference sequence). V lost 2 bases to trimming and J lost 8 bases, with 13 bases between them. CDR3 size: 13 residues. CDR3 DNA sequence: TGCAGTGCTAGAAGCCTAGTTTTCGATGAGCAGTTCTTC. It specifies CSARSLVFDEQFF.

This clonotype was counted many times. The CDR3 nucleotides are TGCAGTGCTAGCGGGTCGGGAGGGCAGCCCTACAATGAGCAGTTCTTC. It translates to CSASGSGGQPYNEQFF. The V call is TRBV20-1, the J call TRBJ2-1; 8 bases are shared with TRBD2. CDR1 is DFQATT and CDR2 is SNEGSKA in the germline V gene (reference sequence). After removal of 3 bases from V and 2 bases from J, the junction contained 9 bases not matched to a gene. There are 16 residues in the CDR3.

This clonotype was seen repeatedly, ten times or more. The J gene is TRBJ2-5, the V gene TRBV7-9, with D uncertain. The CDR3 length is 12 residues. V lost 5 bases and J lost 4, with 8 bases in between. Per germline, CDR1 SEHNR and CDR2 FQNEAQ (reference sequence). DNA for the CDR3: TGTGCCAGCAGCGGAGTTGGAGAGACCCAGTACTTC. The encoded protein is CASSGVGETQYF.

The sample holds a few counts of this clonotype. V gene TRBV29-1 combines with J gene TRBJ1-1, with 7 nucleotides matching TRBD1. The V and J ends lost 4 bases and 4 bases, in that order; junction bases with no gene match: 6. The CDR3 extends over 13 amino acids. Germline CDR1 SQVTM, CDR2 ANQGSEA. CDR3 residues: CSVVTGWGTEAFF. CDR3 nucleotides: TGCAGCGTTGTGACAGGGTGGGGCACTGAAGCTTTCTTT. Looking up the rest from reference TRBV29-1 and TRBJ1-1 gives the full variable domain: SAVISQKPSRDICQRGTSLTIQCQVDSQVTMMFWYRQQPGQSLTLIATANQGSEATYESGFVIDKFPISRPNLTFSTLTVSNMSPEDSSIYLCSVVTGWGTEAFFGQGTRLTVV.

The table lists this clonotype with a count of one. The J gene is TRBJ1-3, the V gene TRBV10-3; D ambiguous. The CDR3 is 12 residues long. V lost 6 bases, J lost 8 bases, and 11 bases lay in between. Germline lookup yields CDR1 ENHRY and CDR2 SYGVKD. The CDR3 loop reads CAIRDRSDTIYF. In DNA, the CDR3 is TGTGCCATCAGAGACCGGTCTGACACCATATATTTT.

This clonotype was detected ten times or more. The rearrangement links TRBV9 to TRBJ1-2; D gene ambiguous. The CDR3 is 11 residues long. CDR1 is SGDLS and CDR2 is YYNGEE in the germline V gene. Between the trimmed V and J ends, which lost 3 bases and 6 bases, there was a span of 6 bases. Here the CDR3 reads CASSALDGYTF. CDR3 DNA: TGTGCCAGCAGCGCCCTAGATGGCTACACCTTC.

This clonotype was counted ten times or more. The rearrangement links TRBV25-1 to TRBJ2-5; D perhaps matches TRBD1 (5 bases). The CDR3 has 12 residues. Trimming cost V 4 bases and J 4 bases, with 7 bases left between them. The germline CDR1 and CDR2 sequences are MGHDK and SYGVNS. The CDR3 region is CASSGDRETQYF. The CDR3 DNA reads as TGTGCCAGCAGTGGAGACAGAGAGACCCAGTACTTC.

The V call is TRBV12-3 or TRBV12-4, the J call TRBJ2-3; D is unresolved. With 5 bases removed from V and 1 base from J, the gap between germline ends came to 13 bases. The CDR3 has 15 residues. The CDR3 DNA follows: TGTGCCAGCAGTAACCCTCTAGGAGGCACAGATACGCAGTATTTT. It translates to CASSNPLGGTDTQYF.

This clonotype was observed many times. This chain links TRBV5-1 with TRBJ2-1; 11 bases are shared with TRBD2. Germline lookup yields CDR1 SGHRS and CDR2 YFSETQ. J was trimmed by 4 bases and V by 7 bases; bases with no gene match: 13. The CDR3 is 17 amino acids. This CDR3 is CASRRLAGRARYNEQFF. The CDR3 DNA is TGCGCCAGCCGTCGACTAGCGGGACGAGCCAGATACAATGAGCAGTTCTTC.

This clonotype was detected ten times or more. The chain couples TRBV12-3 or TRBV12-4 to TRBJ2-3, with no clear D. With 5 bases removed from V and 6 bases from J, the gap between germline ends came to 9 bases. The CDR3 runs 12 residues. DNA of the CDR3: TGTGCCAGCAGTGGTCAAGCGGATACGCAGTATTTT. Protein: CASSGQADTQYF.

The rearrangement links TRBV2 to TRBJ2-3; D ambiguous. Trimming pared 3 bases from V and 5 bases from J, leaving 12 bases between. Germline CDR1 and CDR2: SNHLY and FYNNEI. This CDR3 contains 14 residues. The CDR3 DNA follows: TGTGCCAGCAGTGAGCCATCCTCGGAAGATACGCAGTATTTT. Translating it yields CASSEPSSEDTQYF.

This clonotype has ten or more counts. This chain connects TRBV20-1 to TRBJ1-6, with D uncertain. The germline CDR1 and CDR2 sequences are DFQATT and SNEGSKA (reference sequence). This CDR3 comprises 15 residues. Trimming removed 0 bases from V and 3 bases from J, with 9 bases in between. The CDR3 DNA reads as TGCAGTGCTAGAGATGGTTACAGCTATAATTCACCCCTCCACTTT. Amino acids: CSARDGYSYNSPLHF.

This clonotype was seen at least ten times. The chain has TRBV5-1 and TRBJ1-4; D remains unclear. This CDR3 is 13 amino acids long. V dropped 8 bases and J dropped 0 bases, with 8 bases sitting between them. Germline V lookup: CDR1 SGHRS, CDR2 YFSETQ. CDR3 protein: CASAPATNEKLFF. The CDR3 coding sequence is TGCGCCAGTGCCCCGGCAACTAATGAAAAACTGTTTTTT. The whole variable domain, filled in from reference TRBV5-1 and TRBJ1-4, reads KAGVTQTPRYLIKTRGQQVTLSCSPISGHRSVSWYQQTPGQGLQFLFEYFSETQRNKGNFPGRFSGRQFSNSRSEMNVSTLELGDSALYLCASAPATNEKLFFGSGTQLSVL.

This clonotype was seen repeatedly, ten times or more. The chain is built from TRBV4-1 and TRBJ1-1; perhaps TRBD1 as D (5 bases). The CDR3 consists of 15 residues. The germline V and J ends were trimmed by 0 bases and 10 bases, with 18 bases remaining between them. Germline CDR1 is MGHRA and CDR2 is YSYEKL. The CDR3 is CASSQEEGRGVGAFF. CDR3 in DNA: TGCGCCAGCAGCCAAGAGGAGGGGAGGGGCGTGGGAGCTTTCTTT.

This clonotype was seen at least ten times. The chain recombines TRBV7-8 with TRBJ2-3; D gene unclear. This CDR3 comprises 18 residues. Between the trimmed V and J ends, which lost 1 base and 0 bases, there was a span of 17 bases. CDR1 is SGHVS, CDR2 FQNEAQ, per germline. The CDR3 DNA reads as TGTGCCAGCAGCTTAGTTGGTGGATCACTTCCTAGCACAGATACGCAGTATTTT. Its translation: CASSLVGGSLPSTDTQYF.